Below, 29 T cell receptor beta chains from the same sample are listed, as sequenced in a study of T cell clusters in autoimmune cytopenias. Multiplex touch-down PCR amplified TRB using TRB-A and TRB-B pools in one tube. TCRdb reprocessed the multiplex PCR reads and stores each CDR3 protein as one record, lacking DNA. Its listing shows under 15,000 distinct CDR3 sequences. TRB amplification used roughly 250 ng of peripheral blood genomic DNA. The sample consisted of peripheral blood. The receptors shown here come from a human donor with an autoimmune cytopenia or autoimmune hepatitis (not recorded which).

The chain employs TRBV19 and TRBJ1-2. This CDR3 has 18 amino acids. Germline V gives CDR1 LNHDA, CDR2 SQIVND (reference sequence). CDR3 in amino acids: CASSISATSSTVYSGYTF.

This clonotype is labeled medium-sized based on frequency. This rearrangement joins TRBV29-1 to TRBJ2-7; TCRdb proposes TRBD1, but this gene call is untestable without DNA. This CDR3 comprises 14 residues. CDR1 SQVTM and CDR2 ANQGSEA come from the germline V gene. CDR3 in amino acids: CSVGGTGSSYEQYF.

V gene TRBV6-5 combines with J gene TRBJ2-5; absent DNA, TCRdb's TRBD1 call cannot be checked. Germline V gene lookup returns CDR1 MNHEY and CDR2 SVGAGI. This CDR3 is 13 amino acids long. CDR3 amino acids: CARDRGLSETQYF.

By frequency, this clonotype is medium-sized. CDR3 sequence reads: CASSPRRENTGELFF. The chain has TRBV19 and TRBJ2-2; TCRdb picks TRBD2, but there is no DNA to check that call. Germline CDR1 LNHDA, CDR2 SQIVND (reference sequence). The CDR3 extends over 15 amino acids.

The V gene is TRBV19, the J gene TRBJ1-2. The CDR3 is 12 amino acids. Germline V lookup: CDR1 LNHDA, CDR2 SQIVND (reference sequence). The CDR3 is CASSDRSYGYTF.

The chain's CDR3 is CASSMFSISGNTIYF. The rearrangement uses TRBV19 and TRBJ1-3. This CDR3 contains 15 residues. Germline V gene lookup returns CDR1 LNHDA and CDR2 SQIVND (reference sequence).

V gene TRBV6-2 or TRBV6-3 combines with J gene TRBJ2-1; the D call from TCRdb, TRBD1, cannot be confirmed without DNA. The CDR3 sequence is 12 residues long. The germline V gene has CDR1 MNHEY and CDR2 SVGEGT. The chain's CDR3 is CASSPRPGEQFF.

The CDR3 here is CASSIRPMNTGELFF. The J gene is TRBJ2-2, the V gene TRBV19. The CDR3 extends over 15 amino acids. Germline V gene sequence: CDR1 LNHDA, CDR2 SQIVND (reference sequence).

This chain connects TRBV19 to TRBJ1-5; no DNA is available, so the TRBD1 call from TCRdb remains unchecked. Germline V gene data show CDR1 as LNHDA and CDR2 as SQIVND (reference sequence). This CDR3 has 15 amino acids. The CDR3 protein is CASSTTGNSNQPQHF.

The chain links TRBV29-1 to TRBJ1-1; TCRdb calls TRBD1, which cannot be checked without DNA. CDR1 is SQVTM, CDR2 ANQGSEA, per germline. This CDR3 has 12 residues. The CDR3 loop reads CSVPHMNTEAFF.

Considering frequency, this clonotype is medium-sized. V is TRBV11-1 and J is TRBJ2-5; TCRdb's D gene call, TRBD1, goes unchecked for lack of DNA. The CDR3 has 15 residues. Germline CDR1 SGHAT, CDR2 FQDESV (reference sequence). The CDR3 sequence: CASTRGGSVQETQYF.

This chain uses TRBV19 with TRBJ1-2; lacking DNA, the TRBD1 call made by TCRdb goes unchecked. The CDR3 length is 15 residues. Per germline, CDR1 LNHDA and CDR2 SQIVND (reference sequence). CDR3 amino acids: CASSRTRGADYGYTF.

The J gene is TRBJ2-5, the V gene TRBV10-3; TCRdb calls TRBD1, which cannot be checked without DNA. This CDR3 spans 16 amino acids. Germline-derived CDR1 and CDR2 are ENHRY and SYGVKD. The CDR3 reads CAISEFDSGGGETQYF.

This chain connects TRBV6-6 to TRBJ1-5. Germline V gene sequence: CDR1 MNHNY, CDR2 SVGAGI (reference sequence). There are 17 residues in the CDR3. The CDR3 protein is CASSYVVGTAVTQPQHF.

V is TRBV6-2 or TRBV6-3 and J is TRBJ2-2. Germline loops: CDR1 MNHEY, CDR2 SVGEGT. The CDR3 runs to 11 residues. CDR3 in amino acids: CASSYIGELFF.

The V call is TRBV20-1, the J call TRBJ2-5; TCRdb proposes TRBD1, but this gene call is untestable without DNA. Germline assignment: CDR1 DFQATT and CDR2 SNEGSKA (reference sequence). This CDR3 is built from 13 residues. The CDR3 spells CSAQDRAQETQYF.

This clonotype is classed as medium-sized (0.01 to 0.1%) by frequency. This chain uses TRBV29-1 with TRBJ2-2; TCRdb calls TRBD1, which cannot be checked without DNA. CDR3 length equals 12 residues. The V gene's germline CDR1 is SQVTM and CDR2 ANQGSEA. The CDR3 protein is CSGSGGTGELFF.

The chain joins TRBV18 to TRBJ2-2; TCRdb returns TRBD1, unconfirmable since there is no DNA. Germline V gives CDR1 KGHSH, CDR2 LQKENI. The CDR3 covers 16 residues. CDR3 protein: CASSLRQGIGTGELFF.

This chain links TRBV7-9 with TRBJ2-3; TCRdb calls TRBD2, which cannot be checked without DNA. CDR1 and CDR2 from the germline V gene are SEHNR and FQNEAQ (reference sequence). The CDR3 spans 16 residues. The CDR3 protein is CASSLLSSGSTDTQYF. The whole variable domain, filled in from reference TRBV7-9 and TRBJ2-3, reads DTGVSQNPRHKITKRGQNVTFRCDPISEHNRLYWYRQTLGQGPEFLTYFQNEAQLEKSRLLSDRFSAERPKGSFSTLEIQRTEQGDSAMYLCASSLLSSGSTDTQYFGPGTRLTVL.

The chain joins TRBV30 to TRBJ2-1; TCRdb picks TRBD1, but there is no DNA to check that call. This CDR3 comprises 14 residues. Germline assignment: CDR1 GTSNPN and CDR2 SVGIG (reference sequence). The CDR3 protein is CAWGVGQGRNEQFF.

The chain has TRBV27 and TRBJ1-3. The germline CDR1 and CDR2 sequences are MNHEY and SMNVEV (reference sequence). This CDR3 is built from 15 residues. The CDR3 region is CASSHNWGSGNTIYF.

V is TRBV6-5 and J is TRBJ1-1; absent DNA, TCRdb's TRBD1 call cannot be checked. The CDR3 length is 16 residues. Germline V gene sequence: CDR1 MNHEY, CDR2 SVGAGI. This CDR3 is CASSYLGQGANTEAFF.

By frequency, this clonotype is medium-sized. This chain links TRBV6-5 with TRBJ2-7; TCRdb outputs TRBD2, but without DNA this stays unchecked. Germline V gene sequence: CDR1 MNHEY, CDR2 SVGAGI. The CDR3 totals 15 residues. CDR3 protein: CASKIAGGSSYEQYF.

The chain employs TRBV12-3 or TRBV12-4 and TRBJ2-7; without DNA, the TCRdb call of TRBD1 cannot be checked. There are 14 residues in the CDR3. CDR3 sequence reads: CASRGQGFSYEQYF.

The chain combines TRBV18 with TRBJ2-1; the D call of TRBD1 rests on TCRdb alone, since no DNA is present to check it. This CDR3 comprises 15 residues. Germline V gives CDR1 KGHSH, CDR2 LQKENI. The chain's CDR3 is CASSPPAGSRNEQFF.

The CDR3 loop is CASGASGSTTDTQYF. The chain has TRBV6-2 or TRBV6-3 and TRBJ2-3; the D call of TRBD2 rests on TCRdb alone, since no DNA is present to check it. The CDR3 runs to 15 residues. The germline V gene encodes CDR1 MNHEY and CDR2 SVGEGT.

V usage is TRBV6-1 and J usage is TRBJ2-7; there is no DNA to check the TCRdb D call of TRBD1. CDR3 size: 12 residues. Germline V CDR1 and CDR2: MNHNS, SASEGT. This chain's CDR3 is CASTGGFYEQYF.

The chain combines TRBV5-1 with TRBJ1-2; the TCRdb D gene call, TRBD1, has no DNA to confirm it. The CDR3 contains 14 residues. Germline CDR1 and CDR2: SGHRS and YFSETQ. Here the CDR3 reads CASSLGDRDYGYTF.

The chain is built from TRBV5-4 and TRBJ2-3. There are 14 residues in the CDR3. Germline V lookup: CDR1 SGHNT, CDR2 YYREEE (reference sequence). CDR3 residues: CASSLRKGTDTQYF.